The 3 T cell receptor beta chains below all came from one sample that was sequenced in a study of cytomegalovirus exposure and HLA in healthy donors. PCR employed 60 Vbeta and 13 Jbeta primers. Clones were read by immunoSEQ multiplex PCR, and TCRdb kept only the in-frame ones, dropping some. The sample table includes about 130,000 clones. Material: PBMCs. The receptors stem from a man aged 18 to 35 in good health and CMV-seronegative.

J is TRBJ2-7 and V is TRBV6-5, with 8 bases that match TRBD2. V dropped 8 bases and J dropped 5; count of bases not matched to a gene: 8. The germline CDR1 and CDR2 sequences are MNHEY and SVGAGI. The CDR3 contains 13 residues. CDR3 sequence reads: CASQREPLHEQYF. CDR3 in DNA: TGTGCCAGCCAGCGGGAGCCACTCCACGAGCAGTACTTC.

The J gene is TRBJ2-2, the V gene TRBV4-1; 7 bases fit TRBD1. The trim removed 3 bases at V and 5 bases at J, leaving 12 bases unmatched. This CDR3 has 17 amino acids. Germline lookup yields CDR1 MGHRA and CDR2 YSYEKL. In DNA, the CDR3 is TGCGCCAGCAGCCATGCGGACAGGAGGCAAATAACCGGGGAGCTGTTTTTT. Its protein is CASSHADRRQITGELFF.

This chain joins TRBV14 and TRBJ2-1; D gene unclear. Germline V gene sequence: CDR1 SGHDN, CDR2 FVKESK. Trimming left V 4 bases short and J 4 bases short, with 17 bases between. This CDR3 has 16 amino acids. DNA of the CDR3: TGTGCCAGCAGCCCGTCTTCCCGGTACGTGTACAATGAGCAGTTCTTC. Amino acids: CASSPSSRYVYNEQFF.